The table lists the clone carrying this T cell receptor (beta chain) with a count of one. The record originates from a study of CD8 T cells in Susac syndrome. Trimming took 7 bases from V and 0 from J, leaving 13 bases between them. The length of the CDR3 is 15 residues. CDR1 is MNHEY and CDR2 is SVGAGI in the germline V gene. FACS was used to enrich TEMRA cells, whereas the CD8+ and CD4+ T cells were obtained by negative isolation. An amount of RNA that ranged from roughly 0.45 to 1 ug was reverse transcribed with random hexamers. Amplification of TCR beta CDR3 used immunoSEQ multiplex PCR across 54 Vbeta and 13 Jbeta. TCRdb reanalysed the immunoSEQ multiplex PCR reads using MiXCR and keeps one entry per CDR3 protein. The table includes some 180,000 distinct CDR3 sequences, about 95% detected once.

The sample consisted of CD4+ T cells from PBMCs. This TCR came from a human donor in good health. This sequence joins TRBV6-5 and TRBJ2-1; D gene ambiguous. Here the CDR3 DNA reads TGTGCCAGCACGGGCAAAACCTTCTCCTACAATGAGCAGTTCTTC. Translating it yields CASTGKTFSYNEQFF.